This T cell receptor beta chain comes out of a study of T cell changes during pregnancy in multiple sclerosis. The CDR3 runs to 12 residues. V was cut by 2 bases and J by 7 bases, with 12 bases left in between. Per germline, CDR1 GTSNPN and CDR2 SVGIG (reference sequence). Clones were sequenced by immunoSEQ multiplex PCR, and TCRdb holds only the in-frame ones, with some missing. The table has tens of thousands of clones, approximately 90% seen once; the top ten hold 1.4%. The TCR was taken from a female donor with multiple sclerosis, enrolled in a pregnancy study. This chain joins TRBV30 and TRBJ2-7; perhaps TRBD2 as D (5 bases). Sample: peripheral blood, taken in the second trimester of pregnancy. CDR3 in DNA: TGTGCCTGGAGTAACGAGGGCCTAGAGCAGTACTTC. This codes for CAWSNEGLEQYF. Full variable domain (remainder filled in from reference TRBV30 and TRBJ2-7): SQTIHQWPATLVQPVGSPLSLECTVEGTSNPNLYWYRQAAGRGLQLLFYSVGIGQISSEVPQNLSASRPQDRQFILSSKKLLLSDSGFYLCAWSNEGLEQYFGPGTRLTVT.